This T cell receptor (beta chain) was obtained from a study of vaccination and CD4 T cells after COVID-19. Cultured CD4+ T-cell DNA underwent Oncomine TCR Beta short-read sequencing. TCRdb re-called the PCR reads with MiXCR, one entry per CDR3 protein. The sample lists under 9,500 distinct CDR3 sequences, just under 65% seen once, with roughly 35% in the top ten. Treatment of the sample: approximately nine-day PBMC culture with coronavirus spike peptide pools or control peptides (ViraFEST assay). The CDR3 totals 16 residues. Germline V gene lookup returns CDR1 LNHDA and CDR2 SQIVND (reference sequence). The V segment lost 7 bases and the J segment 1 base; nucleotides outside the gene matches: 12. To note about this clonotype: Its antigen remains unknown.

The receptor was isolated from a human donor who had recovered from COVID-19. The chain combines TRBV19 with TRBJ1-2, with 7 bases matching TRBD1. What was sequenced was CD4+ T cells from blood, cultured in vitro. The CDR3 spells CASKETGWAINYGYTF. The CDR3 bases are TGTGCCAGTAAGGAGACAGGGTGGGCTATTAACTATGGCTACACCTTC.